A single sample gave rise to the 27 T cell receptor beta chains below, sequenced in a study of OX40 agonist ivuxolimab in advanced cancers. The library was generated by the immunoSEQ multiplex PCR assay. Not all clones reach the TCRdb copy of this immuneACCESS table, which keeps in-frame sequences only. Checked studies attribute under half of the gap to unresolved V genes and leave the rest unexplained. The sample profile shows 35,000 to 55,000 clones; roughly 89% of them were found once. Together, the top ten hold 14% of the sample. The input for sequencing was CD4+ or CD8+ T cells sorted from blood, taken in a trial of the OX40 agonist ivuxolimab. These receptors came from an adult with an advanced solid tumor such as melanoma, head and neck, liver or kidney cancer.

The chain uses TRBV19 and TRBJ2-7; 7 bases match TRBD1. Germline V gives CDR1 LNHDA, CDR2 SQIVND (reference sequence). The CDR3 is made up of 14 amino acids. Trimming took 0 bases from V and 1 from J; bases not matched to a gene: 0. The CDR3 protein is CASSIDRGSYEQYF. CDR3 DNA: TGTGCCAGTAGTATAGACAGGGGGTCCTACGAGCAGTACTTC.

V is TRBV5-6 and J is TRBJ1-4; TRBD1 is a possible D gene (5 bases). The CDR3 sequence is 18 residues long. V dropped 4 bases and J dropped 0 bases, with 19 bases sitting between them. Germline V gene sequence: CDR1 SGHDT, CDR2 YYEEEE. CDR3 amino acids: CASSPRQISGATNEKLFF. The CDR3 bases are TGTGCCAGCAGCCCTAGACAGATTTCTGGGGCAACTAATGAAAAACTGTTTTTT.

The V gene is TRBV6-6, the J gene TRBJ2-2; D is unclear. CDR1 and CDR2 from the germline V gene are MNHNY and SVGAGI (reference sequence). V was clipped by 4 bases and J by 6 bases, with 3 bases between them. The CDR3 totals 11 residues. The CDR3 region is CASSFSGELFF. For the CDR3, the DNA is TGTGCCAGCAGTTTCTCCGGGGAGCTGTTTTTT.

This CDR3 is CASTLRQGINSPLHF. CDR3 nucleotides: TGTGCCAGCACCCTCCGACAGGGGATTAATTCACCCCTCCACTTT. The chain is built from TRBV5-6 and TRBJ1-6, with TRBD1 identical over 8 bases. In germline, CDR1 is SGHDT, CDR2 YYEEEE. J was trimmed by 6 bases and V by 6 bases; bases with no gene match: 8. This CDR3 comprises 15 residues.

This sequence joins TRBV14 and TRBJ2-3, with D maybe TRBD2 (5 bases). The CDR3 spans 16 residues. Trimming left V 2 bases short and J 2 bases short, with 14 bases between. CDR1 is SGHDN and CDR2 is FVKESK in the germline V gene. In DNA, the CDR3 is TGTGCCAGCAGCCAACGGACTGGTGCTATCACAGATACGCAGTATTTT. Residues: CASSQRTGAITDTQYF.

The chain couples TRBV7-2 to TRBJ1-1; 8 bases are a match to TRBD1. CDR1 SGHTA and CDR2 FQGNSA come from the germline V gene. The trim removed 5 bases at V and 2 bases at J, leaving 7 bases unmatched. The CDR3 sequence is 15 residues long. CDR3 sequence reads: CASSTRQGSNTEAFF. In DNA, the CDR3 is TGTGCCAGCAGCACCCGACAGGGGAGTAACACTGAAGCTTTCTTT.

The chain couples TRBV28 to TRBJ1-3, with D unresolved. The V gene's germline CDR1 is MDHEN and CDR2 SYDVKM. This CDR3 spans 15 amino acids. Between the trimmed V and J ends, which lost 7 bases and 4 bases, there was a span of 17 bases. CDR3 coding DNA: TGTGCCAGCATCATAAGGCGGGGTACGGGAAACACCATATATTTT. As protein: CASIIRRGTGNTIYF.

The chain couples TRBV6-6 to TRBJ2-2; D remains ambiguous. CDR1 MNHNY and CDR2 SVGAGI come from the germline V gene (reference sequence). V lost 2 bases and J lost 5, with 3 bases in between. This CDR3 contains 12 residues. In nucleotides, the CDR3 is TGTGCCAGCAGTTACCAGACCGGGGAGCTGTTTTTT. Protein: CASSYQTGELFF.

The rearrangement uses TRBV29-1 and TRBJ2-5, with D possibly TRBD2 on 5 matching bases. CDR3 length: 12 amino acids. CDR1 and CDR2 from the germline V gene are SQVTM and ANQGSEA. V was trimmed by 4 bases and J by 5 bases, leaving 11 bases between them. The DNA of the CDR3 is TGCAGCGTTGCGGGGTTCGGGGAGACCCAGTACTTC. This sequence encodes CSVAGFGETQYF.

The chain employs TRBV5-6 and TRBJ1-5; a possible D gene is TRBD1 (5 bases). The CDR3 has 16 amino acids. V was pared by 2 bases and J by 0 bases, with 12 bases between. Germline assignment: CDR1 SGHDT and CDR2 YYEEEE. The CDR3 region has the DNA TGTGCCAGCAGCTTTTGGGGGACCCTTAGCAATCAGCCCCAGCATTTT. It codes for CASSFWGTLSNQPQHF.

There are a few counts of this clone. V is TRBV7-9 and J is TRBJ1-2; unclear D gene. Germline lookup yields CDR1 SEHNR and CDR2 FQNEAQ (reference sequence). Trimming shortened V by 4 bases and J by 8 bases, and 20 bases separated the two germline ends. This CDR3 is built from 15 residues. CDR3 sequence reads: CASSSSKEGFEGYTF. Written as DNA, the CDR3 is TGTGCCAGCAGCTCCTCCAAGGAGGGCTTTGAGGGCTACACCTTC.

The CDR3 DNA is TGTGCCAGCAGTTTGATTAGCGGAGGGGGCCAAAACATTCAGTACTTC. Encoded protein: CASSLISGGGQNIQYF. The gene calls are TRBV28 and TRBJ2-4; possibly TRBD1 for D (7 bases). Germline-derived CDR1 and CDR2 are MDHEN and SYDVKM. The CDR3 has 16 amino acids. Trimming shortened V by 3 bases and J by 5 bases, and 17 bases separated the two germline ends. Using reference TRBV28 and TRBJ2-4 for the parts outside the CDR3, the full variable domain is DVKVTQSSRYLVKRTGEKVFLECVQDMDHENMFWYRQDPGLGLRLIYFSYDVKMKEKGDIPEGYSVSREKKERFSLILESASTNQTSMYLCASSLISGGGQNIQYFGAGTRLSVL.

This chain links TRBV12-5 with TRBJ2-1; 11 bases align to TRBD1. Looked up from germline, CDR1 is LGHNT and CDR2 is FRNRAP. This CDR3 contains 14 residues. CDR3 DNA sequence: TGTGCGGTAGCGGGGGACAGGGGGAGGGATGAGCAGTTCTTC. Amino acid sequence: CAVAGDRGRDEQFF.

The chain joins TRBV7-6 to TRBJ2-2, with TRBD1 as a possible D gene (5 bases). V lost 4 bases to trimming and J lost 9 bases, with 21 bases between them. This CDR3 region has 16 residues. Germline loops: CDR1 SGHVS, CDR2 FNYEAQ. The CDR3 loop is CASSSNSPPGNRELFF. In DNA, the CDR3 is TGTGCCAGCAGCTCAAATTCCCCTCCAGGGAACCGGGAGCTGTTTTTT.

The V call is TRBV5-6, the J call TRBJ1-5; no firm D call. The CDR3 covers 13 residues. The germline V gene has CDR1 SGHDT and CDR2 YYEEEE. Trimming left V 4 bases short and J 7 bases short, with 12 bases between. The CDR3 here is CASSHAAEQPQHF. The CDR3 DNA is TGTGCCAGCAGCCATGCAGCGGAGCAGCCCCAGCATTTT.

The chain carries TRBV2 and TRBJ2-7, with 9 bases matching TRBD1. This CDR3 spans 20 amino acids. The germline gives CDR1 SNHLY, CDR2 FYNNEI. Trimming removed 4 bases from V and 0 bases from J; junction bases left unmatched: 19. The CDR3 here is CASSARGTGYVGRTSYEQYF. The CDR3 bases are TGTGCCAGCAGTGCTCGCGGGACAGGGTATGTTGGGAGGACCTCCTACGAGCAGTACTTC.

This chain uses TRBV9 with TRBJ2-5; 11 nucleotides align to TRBD2. Germline-derived CDR1 and CDR2 are SGDLS and YYNGEE. The CDR3 has 20 residues. V lost 0 bases, J lost 0 bases, and 13 bases stayed unmatched. CDR3 DNA: TGTGCCAGCAGCGTAGCTACTGGGGTAGCGGGAGGGGTCTACCAAGAGACCCAGTACTTC. Translation: CASSVATGVAGGVYQETQYF.

V and J are TRBV10-3 and TRBJ2-7, with TRBD2 identical over 11 bases. CDR1 ENHRY and CDR2 SYGVKD come from the germline V gene. V shed 7 bases and J 4 bases; nucleotides not matched to a gene: 6. The CDR3 runs 14 residues. The CDR3 nucleotides read TGTGCCATCATGACCGGGACTAGCGGTTACGAGCAGTACTTC. Its translation is CAIMTGTSGYEQYF.

J is TRBJ1-3 and V is TRBV6-5, with TRBD1 identical over 7 bases. CDR3 size: 13 residues. Germline-derived CDR1 and CDR2 are MNHEY and SVGAGI. The ends lost 5 bases at V and 3 bases at J; junction bases unmatched: 1. CDR3 nucleotide sequence: TGTGCCAGCAGTACAGGGGATGGAAACACCATATATTTT. Protein product: CASSTGDGNTIYF.

The gene calls are TRBV6-5 and TRBJ1-2, with 9 bases that match TRBD1. V lost 5 bases and J lost 8; bases outside the gene matches: 9. The CDR3 extends over 14 amino acids. The germline gives CDR1 MNHEY, CDR2 SVGAGI. The CDR3, as DNA: TGTGCCAGCAGTCGGCGGGACAGGGCGTTGGGCTACACCTTC. Translated, it gives CASSRRDRALGYTF.

The chain recombines TRBV18 with TRBJ2-1, with D possibly matching TRBD1 (5 bases). This CDR3 is 15 amino acids long. Germline V gene lookup returns CDR1 KGHSH and CDR2 LQKENI. V was cut by 6 bases and J by 0 bases, with 12 bases left in between. CDR3 nucleotides: TGTGCCAGCTCCCGCACCAGGGACTCCTACAATGAGCAGTTCTTC. Translation gives CASSRTRDSYNEQFF. Full variable domain (outside the CDR3, taken from reference TRBV18 and TRBJ2-1): NAGVMQNPRHLVRRRGQEARLRCSPMKGHSHVYWYRQLPEEGLKFMVYLQKENIIDESGMPKERFSAEFPKEGPSILRIQQVVRGDSAAYFCASSRTRDSYNEQFFGPGTRLTVL.

The chain links TRBV6-4 to TRBJ2-1; 10 positions agree with TRBD1. Germline CDR1 is MRHNA and CDR2 is SNTAGT. After removal of 6 bases from V and 9 bases from J, the junction contained 5 bases not matched to a gene. The CDR3 extends over 13 amino acids. CDR3 amino acids: CASRDRGSGEQFF. CDR3 nucleotide sequence: TGTGCCAGCAGGGACAGGGGGTCGGGTGAGCAGTTCTTC.

The chain couples TRBV6-1 to TRBJ2-4, with 11 bases aligning to TRBD1. Germline CDR1 and CDR2: MNHNS and SASEGT. The ends lost 5 bases at V and 8 bases at J; junction bases unmatched: 5. This CDR3 is 14 amino acids long. CDR3 residues: CASSPGTGGHIQYF. In nucleotides, the CDR3 is TGTGCCAGCAGTCCTGGGACAGGGGGGCACATTCAGTACTTC.

The chain has TRBV27 and TRBJ2-2, with 13 bases that match TRBD2. With V trimmed by 5 bases and J by 4 bases, 7 bases remained unmatched. This CDR3 contains 17 residues. Germline V gene sequence: CDR1 MNHEY, CDR2 SMNVEV (reference sequence). The CDR3 here is CASSGGTSGKATGELFF. As DNA, the CDR3 is TGTGCCAGCAGTGGTGGGACTAGCGGGAAGGCCACCGGGGAGCTGTTTTTT.

The V gene is TRBV9, the J gene TRBJ1-5; D may be TRBD1 (5 bases). In germline, CDR1 is SGDLS, CDR2 YYNGEE. This CDR3 is built from 13 residues. V gave up 4 bases and J gave up 7 bases, with 12 bases separating them. The CDR3 coding sequence is TGTGCCAGCAGCCCCGACAGCGCCCAGCCCCAGCATTTT. Amino acid sequence: CASSPDSAQPQHF.

The chain uses TRBV11-2 and TRBJ1-1; D perhaps matches TRBD1 (6 bases). The V gene's germline CDR1 is SGHAT and CDR2 FQNNGV. The V gene lost 5 bases and the J gene lost 4 bases, with 14 bases spanning the gap. This CDR3 has 14 residues. For the CDR3, the DNA is TGTGCCAGCAGCAATGAGGGACAAATCACTGAAGCTTTCTTT. Its translation: CASSNEGQITEAFF.

The chain has TRBV15 and TRBJ1-5, with D unclear. This CDR3 contains 12 residues. V was clipped by 4 bases and J by 4 bases, with 5 bases between them. Per germline, CDR1 LNHNV and CDR2 YYDKDF (reference sequence). This CDR3 reads CATSKDNQPQHF. CDR3 coding DNA: TGTGCCACCAGCAAGGATAATCAGCCCCAGCATTTT. The variable domain in full, with the rest retrieved from reference TRBV15 and TRBJ1-5, is DAMVIQNPRYQVTQFGKPVTLSCSQTLNHNVMYWYQQKSSQAPKLLFHYYDKDFNNEADTPDNFQSRRPNTSFCFLDIRSPGLGDTAMYLCATSKDNQPQHFGDGTRLSIL.